Many counts were recorded for the clone carrying this T cell receptor beta chain. Its antigen is undetermined. This record belongs to a study of read filtering for tumor transcriptome and immune sequencing. Study background: Mean patient age was 65.9 years, range 47 to 80; 17 to 20 male, roughly 14 female. Points from the study as a whole: IR-seq captured clonotypes deeper and more reliably than RNA-seq. In IR-seq, single-read clonotypes were roughly 80% of clonotypes but 3% to 3.5% of reads.

Trimming took off 4 bases at V and 3 bases at J, with 11 bases between the two ends. Germline CDR1 is LNHNV and CDR2 is YYDKDF (reference sequence). This CDR3 spans 14 amino acids. Molecular barcoded adaptors covering alpha/delta and beta/gamma chains were used on 400 to 450 ng RNA. TCRdb recomputed calls from the reads with MiXCR, one row per CDR3 protein. The table shows about 38,000 distinct CDR3 sequences, with roughly 13% occurring only once. The sample taken for sequencing was a population of CD138-negative cells sorted from bone marrow. This TCR came from a donor aged 40 or over with multiple myeloma. The J gene is TRBJ2-3, the V gene TRBV15; TRBD1 might be the D (6 bases). The CDR3 DNA reads TGTGCCACCAGCAACCGACAGGAAACAGATACGCAGTATTTT. Translated, it gives CATSNRQETDTQYF.